Sequencing of this TCR beta chain was carried out in a study of cytomegalovirus exposure and HLA in healthy donors. Study outcomes and limitations: A link between a missense DCLRE1C variant and TCR beta V- and J-gene trimming emerged from a later analysis.

J was trimmed by 1 base and V by 4 bases; bases with no gene match: 9. The CDR3 extends over 16 amino acids. The V gene's germline CDR1 is SGHRS and CDR2 YFSETQ. Regarding this clone: Its antigen is not identified.

PCR used 60 Vbeta primers and 13 Jbeta primers. Assay used: immunoSEQ multiplex PCR; TCRdb lists only in-frame clones, some missing. This table has about 130,000 clones, about four fifths appearing once. The sample consisted of PBMCs. This rearrangement joins TRBV5-1 to TRBJ2-7; 9 bases are a match to TRBD1. This TCR was sampled from a middle-aged woman in good health and CMV-seronegative. CDR3 bases: TGCGCCAGCAGCCCGGAGGACAGGGGAGGGTCCTACGAGCAGTACTTC. Translation gives CASSPEDRGGSYEQYF.